Each of the 20 T cell receptor beta chains below was sequenced from the same sample in a study of blood T cell repertoires in COVID-19. Here immunoSEQ multiplex PCR was the method, and the copy in TCRdb shows in-frame clones only, minus some. The profile shows under 250,000 clones, roughly 82% of them singletons. Sequencing input: peripheral blood. The source of these receptors is a middle-aged woman with acute or convalescent COVID-19.

The V and J genes are TRBV4-1 and TRBJ1-1, with D possibly matching TRBD1 (5 bases). The germline V and J ends were trimmed by 0 bases and 7 bases, with 12 bases remaining between them. Germline assignment: CDR1 MGHRA and CDR2 YSYEKL. The CDR3 loop spans 14 amino acids. CDR3 sequence: CASSQDRAGDEAFF. The CDR3 DNA reads as TGCGCCAGCAGCCAAGATCGGGCGGGGGATGAAGCTTTCTTT.

This clone was recorded only once. The chain combines TRBV7-2 with TRBJ2-1; 10 bases match TRBD1. From germline, CDR1 is SGHTA and CDR2 FQGNSA. V dropped 3 bases and J dropped 7; count of bases not matched to a gene: 3. CDR3 size: 14 residues. The CDR3 region has the DNA TGTGCCAGCAGCTTCAGACAGGGGGCAAATGAGCAGTTCTTC. This codes for CASSFRQGANEQFF.

This chain uses TRBV24-1 with TRBJ1-1; 9 bases are shared with TRBD1. The CDR3 runs 15 residues. Germline loops: CDR1 KGHDR, CDR2 SFDVKD. Losses at the gene ends were 3 bases for V and 1 base for J; bases not matched to a gene: 2. CDR3 sequence: CATSDTGQGNTEAFF. The CDR3, as DNA: TGTGCCACCAGTGATACGGGACAGGGGAACACTGAAGCTTTCTTT.

The chain combines TRBV28 with TRBJ2-1; possible D gene TRBD2, 6 bases. The V gene lost 2 bases and the J gene lost 5 bases, with 22 bases spanning the gap. Germline CDR1 is MDHEN and CDR2 is SYDVKM. This CDR3 comprises 18 residues. CDR3 in amino acids: CASSLTGRLARHHNEQFF. The CDR3, as DNA: TGTGCCAGCAGTTTAACAGGCCGTCTAGCGCGGCACCACAATGAGCAGTTCTTC.

The chain combines TRBV5-1 with TRBJ2-1; 7 bases match TRBD1. Germline assignment: CDR1 SGHRS and CDR2 YFSETQ. CDR3 length: 13 amino acids. The ends lost 4 bases at V and 4 bases at J; junction bases unmatched: 2. The CDR3 nucleotides are TGCGCCAGCAGCACAGGGGAATACAATGAGCAGTTCTTC. It specifies CASSTGEYNEQFF. The whole variable domain, remainder taken from reference TRBV5-1 and TRBJ2-1, is KAGVTQTPRYLIKTRGQQVTLSCSPISGHRSVSWYQQTPGQGLQFLFEYFSETQRNKGNFPGRFSGRQFSNSRSEMNVSTLELGDSALYLCASSTGEYNEQFFGPGTRLTVL.

This sequence joins TRBV7-9 and TRBJ1-1; D is perhaps TRBD1 (5 bases). This CDR3 has 16 residues. Trimming left V 0 bases short and J 1 base short, with 12 bases between. Per the germline V gene, CDR1 is SEHNR and CDR2 is FQNEAQ (reference sequence). The CDR3 DNA reads TGTGCCAGCAGCTTAGCAGGCGTGGGGGGGAACACTGAAGCTTTCTTT. This encodes CASSLAGVGGNTEAFF.

The V and J genes are TRBV6-5 and TRBJ1-6; perhaps TRBD1 as D (5 bases). The CDR3 totals 15 residues. The germline CDR1 and CDR2 sequences are MNHEY and SVGAGI. V dropped 4 bases and J dropped 7 bases, with 14 bases sitting between them. DNA of the CDR3: TGTGCCAGCAGTTCCAGGGCTCGTGGGAATTCACCCCTCCACTTT. This translates into CASSSRARGNSPLHF.

The chain is built from TRBV12-3 or TRBV12-4 and TRBJ1-2; 7 nucleotides line up with TRBD1. CDR3 length: 13 residues. J lost 6 bases, V lost 5 bases, and 6 bases had no gene match. The CDR3 DNA follows: TGTGCCAGCAGTATGACAGGGAAGGATGGCTACACCTTC. This translates into CASSMTGKDGYTF.

V and J are TRBV2 and TRBJ2-1, with D uncertain. Deletions cut 5 bases from V and 7 bases from J, with 9 bases between. Germline assignment: CDR1 SNHLY and CDR2 FYNNEI. The CDR3 is 12 amino acids. The CDR3 protein is CASSIVRNEQFF. CDR3 DNA sequence: TGTGCCAGCAGTATAGTCAGGAATGAGCAGTTCTTC.

This rearrangement joins TRBV11-2 to TRBJ2-7; perhaps TRBD2 as D (5 bases). V lost 5 bases and J 0 bases, leaving 11 bases between the germline ends. In germline, CDR1 is SGHAT, CDR2 FQNNGV. The CDR3 runs to 14 residues. CDR3 nucleotides: TGTGCCAGCAGCCAAGACGGACTCTCCTACGAGCAGTACTTC. This gives the protein CASSQDGLSYEQYF.

The rearrangement uses TRBV5-1 and TRBJ2-5; the D is unclear. Germline CDR1 is SGHRS and CDR2 is YFSETQ. The CDR3 loop spans 13 amino acids. The V end lost 0 bases, the J end lost 5 bases, and 8 bases lay between the germline ends. CDR3 nucleotide sequence: TGCGCCAGCAGCTTGGTATTGAGGGAGACCCAGTACTTC. Protein sequence: CASSLVLRETQYF.

The chain has TRBV13 and TRBJ2-7; D may be TRBD2 (5 bases). Trimming cost V 5 bases and J 3 bases, with 20 bases left between them. Germline assignment: CDR1 PRHDT and CDR2 FYEKMQ (reference sequence). The CDR3 is 16 residues long. CDR3 sequence: CASSPRTLAAHYEQYF. The CDR3 nucleotides read TGTGCCAGCAGCCCGCGTACCCTAGCAGCCCACTACGAGCAGTACTTC.

The gene calls are TRBV5-6 and TRBJ2-5; D is unclear. Trimming stripped 4 bases from V and 2 bases from J, with 18 bases between. CDR3 length equals 16 residues. Germline CDR1 SGHDT, CDR2 YYEEEE. CDR3 region: CASSPLDLMAQETQYF. The CDR3 bases are TGTGCCAGCAGCCCCCTCGATTTAATGGCACAAGAGACCCAGTACTTC.

DNA of the CDR3: TGTGCCAGCAGCTTAGGGAATACAGTCTCCTATGGCTACACCTTC. Translated, it gives CASSLGNTVSYGYTF. This chain uses TRBV7-9 with TRBJ1-2; D ambiguous. The CDR3 is 15 residues long. V lost 1 base and J 4 bases, leaving 13 bases between the germline ends. CDR1 SEHNR and CDR2 FQNEAQ come from the germline V gene (reference sequence).

The CDR3 region is CAISDPPWGWDRAYEQYF. The CDR3, as DNA: TGTGCCATCAGTGACCCGCCGTGGGGGTGGGACAGGGCATACGAGCAGTACTTC. The rearrangement uses TRBV10-3 and TRBJ2-7, with 9 bases matching TRBD1. Unmatched junction bases numbered 16, after V lost 3 bases and J lost 4 bases. The CDR3 runs 18 residues. In germline, CDR1 is ENHRY, CDR2 SYGVKD.

This sequence joins TRBV27 and TRBJ1-2, with D maybe TRBD1 (6 bases). The germline CDR1 and CDR2 sequences are MNHEY and SMNVEV (reference sequence). The germline V and J ends were trimmed by 3 bases and 8 bases, with 16 bases remaining between them. This CDR3 is built from 14 residues. The CDR3 is CASSLGGPRWGYTF. For the CDR3, the DNA is TGTGCCAGCAGTTTGGGGGGGCCACGATGGGGCTACACCTTC.

There are a few counts of this clone. The rearrangement links TRBV3-1 (or the pseudogene TRBV3-2) to TRBJ2-7, with 8 nucleotides matching TRBD1. The CDR3 is 16 amino acids. CDR1 is LGHDT, CDR2 YNNKEL, per germline (reference sequence). Trimming removed 0 bases from V and 7 bases from J; junction bases left unmatched: 11. CDR3 residues: CASSQDRGRGRQEQYF. The CDR3 coding sequence is TGTGCCAGCAGCCAAGACCGAGGCAGGGGGCGGCAAGAGCAGTACTTC.

The V and J genes are TRBV9 and TRBJ1-1; the match to TRBD1 covers 10 bases. The length of the CDR3 is 17 residues. Germline V gene data show CDR1 as SGDLS and CDR2 as YYNGEE. V shed 4 bases and J 5 bases; nucleotides not matched to a gene: 14. The CDR3 nucleotides read TGTGCCAGCAGCCCAACTGCGGGACAGGGGTTCTTAACTGAAGCTTTCTTT. It encodes CASSPTAGQGFLTEAFF.

Only one count was recorded for this clone. The J gene is TRBJ2-3, the V gene TRBV19; 7 nucleotides agree with TRBD2. CDR1 and CDR2 (germline): LNHDA, SQIVND (reference sequence). The length of the CDR3 is 15 residues. The V segment lost 3 bases and the J segment 6 bases; nucleotides outside the gene matches: 9. The CDR3: CASSIGLVGSDTQYF. The CDR3, as DNA: TGTGCCAGTAGTATCGGACTAGTGGGATCTGATACGCAGTATTTT.

This clone was seen just once. The V gene is TRBV3-1 (or the pseudogene TRBV3-2), the J gene TRBJ1-3; TRBD1 matches 9 bases. V was pared by 4 bases and J by 1 base, with 8 bases of the junction left unmatched. The length of the CDR3 is 17 residues. CDR1 is LGHDT, CDR2 YNNKEL, per germline (reference sequence). CDR3 sequence reads: CASSRNSDRGSGNTIYF. For the CDR3, the DNA is TGTGCCAGCAGCCGAAACTCCGACAGGGGGTCTGGAAACACCATATATTTT.